The 19 T cell receptor beta chains below all came from one sample that was sequenced in a study of blood T cell repertoires in COVID-19. TCRdb keeps only in-frame clones here, not all; method: immunoSEQ multiplex PCR. The data show roughly 140,000 clones, 75% to 90% seen once. The sequenced material came from PBMCs or T cells enriched from blood (not recorded which). The receptors were sampled from a man aged 45-65 years in a cohort exposed to, infected with or recovered from COVID-19 (not recorded which).

This rearrangement joins TRBV29-1 to TRBJ1-6, with TRBD1 as a possible D gene (5 bases). The germline V and J ends were trimmed by 4 bases and 5 bases, with 12 bases remaining between them. The CDR3 spans 14 residues. CDR1 SQVTM and CDR2 ANQGSEA come from the germline V gene. CDR3 nucleotides: TGCAGCGTTGGCGGGACGGACAATAATTCACCCCTCCACTTT. Its translation is CSVGGTDNNSPLHF.

The J gene is TRBJ2-5, the V gene TRBV7-9; TRBD2 matches at 9 bases. CDR1 is SEHNR, CDR2 FQNEAQ, per germline (reference sequence). The CDR3 length is 14 residues. The J segment lost 2 bases and the V segment lost 5 bases, leaving 3 bases of the junction unmatched. The CDR3 region is CASSRLAAQETQYF. CDR3 nucleotides: TGTGCCAGCAGCCGACTAGCGGCTCAAGAGACCCAGTACTTC.

V is TRBV7-9 and J is TRBJ1-4; weak D call: TRBD1 (6 bases). CDR3 length: 13 residues. Trimming shortened V by 8 bases and J by 7 bases, and 14 bases separated the two germline ends. Germline-derived CDR1 and CDR2 are SEHNR and FQNEAQ (reference sequence). For the CDR3, the DNA is TGTGCCAGCGCCAGACAGGCGGCTGAAAAACTGTTTTTT. Protein sequence: CASARQAAEKLFF. The entire variable domain, with the rest obtained from reference TRBV7-9 and TRBJ1-4, is as follows: DTGVSQNPRHKITKRGQNVTFRCDPISEHNRLYWYRQTLGQGPEFLTYFQNEAQLEKSRLLSDRFSAERPKGSFSTLEIQRTEQGDSAMYLCASARQAAEKLFFGSGTQLSVL.

The J gene is TRBJ2-4, the V gene TRBV30; perhaps TRBD1 as D (5 bases). Germline V gene data show CDR1 as GTSNPN and CDR2 as SVGIG (reference sequence). This CDR3 is 14 amino acids long. V lost 4 bases and J lost 6, with 16 bases in between. This chain's CDR3 is CAWTQGAVANIQYF. The CDR3 DNA sequence: TGTGCCTGGACGCAGGGCGCGGTTGCAAACATTCAGTACTTC.

There are a few counts of this clone. The chain uses TRBV24-1 and TRBJ1-5, with TRBD1 matching over 7 bases. The CDR3 totals 13 residues. V trimming: 6 bases; J trimming: 6 bases; junction bases outside the gene matches: 4. The germline V gene has CDR1 KGHDR and CDR2 SFDVKD. In DNA, the CDR3 is TGTGCCACCAGTCCGACAGGGTTTCAGCCCCAGCATTTT. Amino acids: CATSPTGFQPQHF.

This clone was seen more than once but under ten times. J is TRBJ2-1 and V is TRBV2, with 8 bases matching TRBD1. CDR1 and CDR2 (germline): SNHLY, FYNNEI. The CDR3 has 14 amino acids. J lost 5 bases, V lost 5 bases, and 5 bases had no gene match. The CDR3 spells CASSQDRANNEQFF. Here the CDR3 DNA reads TGTGCCAGCAGTCAGGACAGGGCCAACAATGAGCAGTTCTTC.

The chain combines TRBV12-3 or TRBV12-4 with TRBJ2-1; D possibly corresponds to TRBD2 (6 bases). The ends were cut back, 2 bases at V and 10 bases at J, with 9 bases in the middle. There are 12 residues in the CDR3. The CDR3 nucleotides are TGTGCCAGCAGTTTAACGGCGGGGGAGCAGTTCTTC. It codes for CASSLTAGEQFF.

This sequence joins TRBV30 and TRBJ1-6; D gene unclear. The V end lost 4 bases, the J end lost 6 bases, and 10 bases lay between the germline ends. CDR1 GTSNPN and CDR2 SVGIG come from the germline V gene (reference sequence). This CDR3 is built from 13 residues. CDR3 nucleotides: TGTGCCTGGAACACACAGAGTAATTCACCCCTCCACTTT. Its translation: CAWNTQSNSPLHF.

The chain couples TRBV18 to TRBJ2-1; 14 bases line up with TRBD2. The CDR3 is made up of 16 amino acids. The V gene end was trimmed by 3 bases and the J gene end by 9 bases; junction bases not matched to a gene: 7. The germline CDR1 and CDR2 sequences are KGHSH and LQKENI. The CDR3 region has the DNA TGTGCCAGCTCACCGTCCGGGACTAGCGGGGGCGGTGAGCAGTTCTTC. It codes for CASSPSGTSGGGEQFF.

The chain links TRBV7-3 to TRBJ2-5; D call uncertain. The germline gives CDR1 SGHTA, CDR2 FQGTGA. The CDR3 has 13 amino acids. Deletions cut 2 bases from V and 2 bases from J, with 6 bases between. Written as DNA, the CDR3 is TGTGCCAGCAGCTTAGCGGAGCAAGAGACCCAGTACTTC. Protein sequence: CASSLAEQETQYF.

The chain is built from TRBV18 and TRBJ2-5, with a tentative D call TRBD1 (5 bases). Trimming took off 2 bases at V and 4 bases at J, with 8 bases between the two ends. CDR1 is KGHSH, CDR2 LQKENI, per germline. The CDR3 loop spans 13 amino acids. The CDR3 nucleotides are TGTGCCAGCTCACCAAGGGGCGGAGAGACCCAGTACTTC. Protein product: CASSPRGGETQYF.

This chain uses TRBV5-1 with TRBJ1-6, with TRBD1 matching over 7 bases. Germline loops: CDR1 SGHRS, CDR2 YFSETQ. This CDR3 has 15 amino acids. After removal of 5 bases from V and 0 bases from J, the junction contained 2 bases not matched to a gene. The CDR3 loop is CASRRDSSYNSPLHF. DNA for the CDR3: TGCGCCAGCAGGCGGGACAGCTCCTATAATTCACCCCTCCACTTT.

J is TRBJ2-1 and V is TRBV19, with D perhaps TRBD2 (6 bases). The V and J ends lost 0 bases and 0 bases respectively, with 6 bases between them. The CDR3 is made up of 15 amino acids. The germline V gene encodes CDR1 LNHDA and CDR2 SQIVND (reference sequence). The CDR3 is CASSIDGSSYNEQFF. In DNA form, the CDR3 reads TGTGCCAGTAGTATAGACGGGAGCTCCTACAATGAGCAGTTCTTC. Full variable domain (missing parts from reference TRBV19 and TRBJ2-1): DGGITQSPKYLFRKEGQNVTLSCEQNLNHDAMYWYRQDPGQGLRLIYYSQIVNDFQKGDIAEGYSVSREKKESFPLTVTSAQKNPTAFYLCASSIDGSSYNEQFFGPGTRLTVL.

Of note for this clone: Other DNA sequences of this sample code for an identical CDR3. The chain combines TRBV5-1 with TRBJ1-2, with D perhaps matching TRBD1 (5 bases). Between the trimmed V and J ends, which lost 0 bases and 2 bases, there was a span of 5 bases. The CDR3 runs 13 residues. Germline assignment: CDR1 SGHRS and CDR2 YFSETQ. The CDR3 here is CASSLGQNYGYTF. The CDR3 DNA follows: TGCGCCAGCAGCTTGGGACAGAACTATGGCTACACCTTC. The full variable domain, with the rest looked up from reference TRBV5-1 and TRBJ1-2, is KAGVTQTPRYLIKTRGQQVTLSCSPISGHRSVSWYQQTPGQGLQFLFEYFSETQRNKGNFPGRFSGRQFSNSRSEMNVSTLELGDSALYLCASSLGQNYGYTFGSGTRLTVV.

The J gene is TRBJ2-7, the V gene TRBV7-8; TRBD2 might be the D (6 bases). Trimming pared 1 base from V and 2 bases from J, leaving 24 bases between. CDR1 is SGHVS, CDR2 FQNEAQ, per germline. The CDR3 totals 19 residues. In DNA, the CDR3 is TGTGCCAGCAGCTTAGGGGCCCCTAGGGCGAGCGGGTGGGCCTACGAGCAGTACTTC. The encoded protein is CASSLGAPRASGWAYEQYF. Full variable domain (outside the CDR3, taken from reference TRBV7-8 and TRBJ2-7): GAGVSQSPRYKVAKRGQDVALRCDPISGHVSLFWYQQALGQGPEFLTYFQNEAQLDKSGLPSDRFFAERPEGSVSTLKIQRTQQEDSAVYLCASSLGAPRASGWAYEQYFGPGTRLTVT.

The chain combines TRBV16 with TRBJ1-5, with 10 bases lining up with TRBD1. J lost 6 bases, V lost 3 bases, and 5 bases had no gene match. The CDR3 extends over 15 amino acids. Germline V gene sequence: CDR1 KGHSY, CDR2 FQNENV. The CDR3 DNA reads TGTGCCAGCAGCCAGGAGACAGGGGGCTCTCAGCCCCAGCATTTT. This translates into CASSQETGGSQPQHF.

This chain uses TRBV11-1 with TRBJ2-5; 8 nucleotides line up with TRBD1. The V gene's germline CDR1 is SGHAT and CDR2 FQDESV (reference sequence). The CDR3 is made up of 16 amino acids. The J segment lost 5 bases and the V segment lost 5 bases, leaving 13 bases of the junction unmatched. Here the CDR3 reads CASSTGTGFVGETQYF. The CDR3 DNA sequence: TGTGCCAGCAGCACGGGGACAGGTTTCGTGGGGGAGACCCAGTACTTC.

The chain is built from TRBV10-3 and TRBJ1-2; 8 bases fit TRBD1. The V gene's germline CDR1 is ENHRY and CDR2 SYGVKD. V shed 8 bases and J 4 bases; nucleotides not matched to a gene: 9. The CDR3 loop spans 14 amino acids. CDR3 sequence: CAISTGTGRYGYTF. In DNA form, the CDR3 reads TGTGCCATCTCAACTGGGACAGGCCGCTATGGCTACACCTTC.

The chain joins TRBV7-3 to TRBJ1-1; D possibly corresponds to TRBD1 (5 bases). This CDR3 spans 14 amino acids. Per the germline V gene, CDR1 is SGHTA and CDR2 is FQGTGA. V was cut by 6 bases and J by 7 bases, with 18 bases left in between. The CDR3 bases are TGTGCCAGCAGACAACCGGGACTACGGGGTGAAGCTTTCTTT. Translating gives CASRQPGLRGEAFF.